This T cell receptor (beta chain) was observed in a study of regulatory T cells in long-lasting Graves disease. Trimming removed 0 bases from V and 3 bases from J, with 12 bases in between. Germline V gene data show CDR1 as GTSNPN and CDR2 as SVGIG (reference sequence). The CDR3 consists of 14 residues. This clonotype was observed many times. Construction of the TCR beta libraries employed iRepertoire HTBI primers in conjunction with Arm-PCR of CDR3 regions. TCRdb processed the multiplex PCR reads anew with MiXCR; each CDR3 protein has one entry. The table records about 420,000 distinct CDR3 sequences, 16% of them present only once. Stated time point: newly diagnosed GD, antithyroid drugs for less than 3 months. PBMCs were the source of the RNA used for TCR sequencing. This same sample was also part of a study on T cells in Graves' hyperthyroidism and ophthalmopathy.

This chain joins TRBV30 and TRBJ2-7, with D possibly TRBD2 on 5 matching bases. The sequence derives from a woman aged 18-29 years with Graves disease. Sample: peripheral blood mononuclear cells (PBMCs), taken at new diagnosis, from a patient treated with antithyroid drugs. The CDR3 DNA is TGTGCCTGGAGTGTTGGGCTAGGAGGCTACGAGCAGTACTTC. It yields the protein CAWSVGLGGYEQYF.